The rows below give T cell receptor beta chains drawn from one sample of a study of T-cell reconstitution after alpha-beta-depleted transplantation in children. TCRdb analysed the PCR reads with MiXCR anew, one entry per CDR3 protein. The sample consists of about 360,000 distinct CDR3 sequences, about an eighth of them appearing once. Sequenced material: PBMCs, taken from the stem cell graft. Receptors originate from a human donor who donated a stem cell graft to a child with Fanconi anemia. The CDR3 runs from the conserved cysteine through the conserved F or W. The D gene is left open where the match is weak. Size is omitted from some rows. Given values are once, few, many or a class for expanded clones.

J: TRBJ2-3; D: NA; V: TRBV9; size: NA; DNA: TGTGCCACCAGACCTCCCCTCACAGATACGCAGTATTTT; CDR3: CATRPPLTDTQYF
J: TRBJ2-1; D: NA; V: TRBV9; size: few; DNA: TGTGCCAGCCAAAGGGGACACTTTCTTAATGAGCAGTTCTTC; CDR3: CASQRGHFLNEQFF
J: TRBJ2-2; D: NA; V: TRBV7-2; size: few; DNA: TGTGCCGCGACCGGGACGGGGAACACCGGGGAGCTGTTTTTT; CDR3: CAATGTGNTGELFF
J: TRBJ2-5; D: NA; V: TRBV7-8; size: few; DNA: TGTGCCAGCAGCCTAAAAGGGTTCCGACTACCCCCAGAGACCCAGTACTTC; CDR3: CASSLKGFRLPPETQYF
J: TRBJ1-6; D: TRBD1; V: TRBV29-1; size: many; DNA: TGCAGCGTCCGGGACAGGGATGACTCACCCCTCCACTTT; CDR3: CSVRDRDDSPLHF
J: TRBJ2-3; D: NA; V: TRBV12-3/TRBV12-4; size: few; DNA: TGTGCCAGCAGTTTTGAGGCTAGCACAGATACGCAGTATTTT; CDR3: CASSFEASTDTQYF
J: TRBJ2-2; D: NA; V: TRBV20-1; size: NA; DNA: TGCAGTGCTAGTCGGCGAGGCAGTTACACCGGGGAGCTGTTTTTT; CDR3: CSASRRGSYTGELFF
J: TRBJ2-1; D: NA; V: TRBV9; size: many; DNA: TGTGCCAGCAGCGTAGATGGGGATTTCTACAATGAGCAGTTCTTC; CDR3: CASSVDGDFYNEQFF
J: TRBJ2-2; D: NA; V: TRBV28; size: NA; DNA: TGTGCCAGCAGTTTGGCGGCCTTAAACACCGGGGAGCTGTTTTTT; CDR3: CASSLAALNTGELFF
J: TRBJ2-4; D: NA; V: TRBV20-1; size: few; DNA: TGCAGTGCTAGTCCCCTAGCTGCCAAAAACATTCAGTACTTC; CDR3: CSASPLAAKNIQYF
J: TRBJ1-1; D: NA; V: TRBV4-2; size: few; DNA: TGTGCCAGCACCTCTGTGGGGGGCGCGGACACTGAAGCTTTCTTT; CDR3: CASTSVGGADTEAFF
J: TRBJ2-7; D: NA; V: TRBV5-1; size: NA; DNA: TGCGCCAGCAGCTTGGGAGTGGGGGGCTACGAGCAGTACTTC; CDR3: CASSLGVGGYEQYF
J: TRBJ2-3; D: TRBD2; V: TRBV27; size: NA; DNA: TGTGCCAGCAGTTTGCACTTAGGACTAGCGGGGTCAGATACGCAGTATTTT; CDR3: CASSLHLGLAGSDTQYF
J: TRBJ1-1; D: TRBD1; V: TRBV9; size: many; DNA: TGTGCCAGCAGCCCTCTCGACAGGGGGAACACTGAAGCTTTCTTT; CDR3: CASSPLDRGNTEAFF
J: TRBJ2-1; D: NA; V: TRBV7-2; size: NA; DNA: TGTGGCAGCAGCTTAGGGTACAATGAGCAGTTCTTC; CDR3: CGSSLGYNEQFF
J: TRBJ2-1; D: NA; V: TRBV11-2; size: many; DNA: TGTGCCAGCAGCTTAGAAACGTGGGATGAGCAGTTCTTC; CDR3: CASSLETWDEQFF
J: TRBJ2-7; D: TRBD2; V: TRBV7-2; size: NA; DNA: TGTGCCAGCAGCTTTAGGGCTAGCGGGAGTCCCGAGCAGTACTTC; CDR3: CASSFRASGSPEQYF
J: TRBJ1-2; D: NA; V: TRBV7-9; size: many; DNA: TGTGCCAGCAGCTTATTTACAGGGACCGGCTACACCTTC; CDR3: CASSLFTGTGYTF
J: TRBJ2-2; D: NA; V: TRBV6-6; size: NA; DNA: TGTGCCAGCAGTTACGTGGCAGCCGGGGAGCTGTTTTTT; CDR3: CASSYVAAGELFF
J: TRBJ1-1; D: NA; V: TRBV30; size: NA; DNA: TGTGCCTGGAGTGTAACCGGCCTAAACACTGAAGCTTTCTTT; CDR3: CAWSVTGLNTEAFF
J: TRBJ1-6; D: NA; V: TRBV30; size: many; DNA: TGTGCCTGGAGTGTACTGACTGGAGGTTCACCCCTCCACTTT; CDR3: CAWSVLTGGSPLHF
J: TRBJ2-1; D: TRBD1; V: TRBV18; size: NA; DNA: TGTGCCAGCTCACCGCGGACAGGGACGGATGAGCAGTTCTTC; CDR3: CASSPRTGTDEQFF
J: TRBJ1-2; D: TRBD1; V: TRBV9; size: NA; DNA: TGTGCCAGCAGCGCGAACCGGGACAGGGGCTATGGCTACACCTTC; CDR3: CASSANRDRGYGYTF
J: TRBJ2-1; D: TRBD2; V: TRBV20-1; size: medium-sized; DNA: TGCAGTGCTGCCTATTCCGGGGGGGCGGATGAGCAGTTCTTC; CDR3: CSAAYSGGADEQFF
J: TRBJ2-1; D: TRBD2; V: TRBV12-3/TRBV12-4; size: NA; DNA: TGTGCCAGCAGTTCGATAGCGGGGGCTTCCTACAATGAGCAGTTCTTC; CDR3: CASSSIAGASYNEQFF
J: TRBJ2-1; D: NA; V: TRBV18; size: NA; DNA: TGTGCCAGCTCACAAAAAGGCAGTCGAACCTACAATGAGCAGTTCTTC; CDR3: CASSQKGSRTYNEQFF
J: TRBJ1-1; D: NA; V: TRBV3-1; size: few; DNA: TGTGCCAGCAGCCAAGGGGGATTGAACACTGAAGCTTTCTTT; CDR3: CASSQGGLNTEAFF
J: TRBJ2-7; D: NA; V: TRBV5-1; size: NA; DNA: TGCGCCAGCAGCTTCGGGTCCCGGGGGGCCTCCTACGAGCAGTACTTC; CDR3: CASSFGSRGASYEQYF
J: TRBJ2-2; D: TRBD2; V: TRBV4-3; size: NA; DNA: TGCGCCAGCAGCCAAGATGGCGGGGGTTACACCGGGGAGCTGTTTTTT; CDR3: CASSQDGGGYTGELFF
J: TRBJ1-1; D: NA; V: TRBV12-3/TRBV12-4; size: NA; DNA: TGTGCCAGCAGTTTACAGGAGGGAACAGGGAAAGCTTTCTTT; CDR3: CASSLQEGTGKAFF
J: TRBJ2-5; D: NA; V: TRBV29-1; size: many; DNA: TGCAGCGTGCTCCACAGGGGAGGAGAGACCCAGTACTTC; CDR3: CSVLHRGGETQYF
J: TRBJ2-3; D: TRBD1; V: TRBV10-2; size: many; DNA: TGCGCCAGCAGTGACCCGGGGACAGAGACGCAGTATTTT; CDR3: CASSDPGTETQYF
J: TRBJ2-7; D: TRBD1; V: TRBV11-2; size: few; DNA: TGTGCCAGCAGCCCGAGGGGGCCTCTGGCCGAGCAGTACTTC; CDR3: CASSPRGPLAEQYF
J: TRBJ2-1; D: TRBD2; V: TRBV5-1; size: NA; DNA: TGCGCCAGCAGCCTTGGAGTCACTAGCGGGGGGGATGAGCAGTTCTTC; CDR3: CASSLGVTSGGDEQFF
J: TRBJ1-3; D: NA; V: TRBV12-3/TRBV12-4; size: NA; DNA: TGTGCCAGCAGTCCACCGACGGGACACCTCTCTGGAAACACCATATATTTT; CDR3: CASSPPTGHLSGNTIYF
J: TRBJ2-3; D: TRBD2; V: TRBV7-2; size: few; DNA: TGTGCCAGCAGCCCCCGGGTGGGGGGGAGCACAGATACGCAGTATTTT; CDR3: CASSPRVGGSTDTQYF
J: TRBJ1-5; D: TRBD1; V: TRBV27; size: few; DNA: TGTGCCAGCAGTCAAGACAGGGGCAATCAGCCCCAGCATTTT; CDR3: CASSQDRGNQPQHF
J: TRBJ2-1; D: TRBD2; V: TRBV20-1; size: NA; DNA: TGCAGTGCTAGAGTGTGGCCTAGCGGGGGGCCCTCCTACAATGAGCAGTTCTTC; CDR3: CSARVWPSGGPSYNEQFF
J: TRBJ2-7; D: NA; V: TRBV4-3; size: NA; DNA: TGCGCCAGCAGCCAAGAGGGTCAGGAGGGCTACGAGCAGTACTTC; CDR3: CASSQEGQEGYEQYF
J: TRBJ2-2; D: TRBD1; V: TRBV6-2/TRBV6-3; size: many; DNA: TGTGCCAGCAGCCAGGCAAACAGGGGGAACACCGGGGAGCTGTTTTTT; CDR3: CASSQANRGNTGELFF
J: TRBJ2-2; D: NA; V: TRBV19; size: NA; DNA: TGTGCCAGTAGTATAGGGGCAAGGCTAGCCGGGGAGCTGTTTTTT; CDR3: CASSIGARLAGELFF
J: TRBJ2-1; D: NA; V: TRBV5-4; size: few; DNA: TGTGCCAGCAGCTCCCCCCAGAGGAATGAGCAGTTCTTC; CDR3: CASSSPQRNEQFF
J: TRBJ1-1; D: TRBD1; V: TRBV6-1; size: NA; DNA: TGTGCCAGCAGGGACTATTGGACAGGGGCTGAAGCTTTCTTT; CDR3: CASRDYWTGAEAFF
J: TRBJ2-1; D: NA; V: TRBV28; size: NA; DNA: TGTGCCAGCAGGGGTCGACAGACGAGCTCCTACAATGAGCAGTTCTTC; CDR3: CASRGRQTSSYNEQFF
J: TRBJ2-5; D: NA; V: TRBV7-9; size: few; DNA: TGTGCCAGCAGCTTATATCGGGGGGAGACCCAGTACTTC; CDR3: CASSLYRGETQYF
J: TRBJ1-5; D: NA; V: TRBV7-4; size: NA; DNA: TGTGCCAGCAGCCAACGGGTACCTAATCAGCCCCAGCATTTT; CDR3: CASSQRVPNQPQHF
J: TRBJ2-5; D: NA; V: TRBV6-1; size: NA; DNA: TGTGCCAGCAGCCGAGGGGTGGAGGTTAAAGAGACCCAGTACTTC; CDR3: CASSRGVEVKETQYF
J: TRBJ2-7; D: TRBD2; V: TRBV6-5; size: many; DNA: TGTGCCAGCAGTTCAAACAGCGGGGGAGTCTACGAGCAGTACTTC; CDR3: CASSSNSGGVYEQYF
J: TRBJ1-2; D: NA; V: TRBV15; size: NA; DNA: TGTGCCACCAGCAGAGCTCAGGTGGACGCATATGGCTACACCTTC; CDR3: CATSRAQVDAYGYTF
J: TRBJ2-5; D: NA; V: TRBV7-2; size: NA; DNA: TGTGCCAGCGGACACGAGTGGCAAGAGACCCAGTACTTC; CDR3: CASGHEWQETQYF
J: TRBJ2-1; D: NA; V: TRBV6-5; size: few; DNA: TGTGCCAGCAGTTACACAGGGACAACGAATGAGCAGTTCTTC; CDR3: CASSYTGTTNEQFF
J: TRBJ1-6; D: NA; V: TRBV14; size: NA; DNA: TGTGCCAGCAGCCAAGTCTATAATTCACCCCTCCACTTT; CDR3: CASSQVYNSPLHF
J: TRBJ2-7; D: NA; V: TRBV30; size: NA; DNA: TGTGCCTCCGGACAGAGCGGCTACGAGCAGTACTTC; CDR3: CASGQSGYEQYF
J: TRBJ1-4; D: NA; V: TRBV20-1; size: NA; DNA: TGCAGTGCAAGCGACAGGATGAATGAAAAACTGTTTTTT; CDR3: CSASDRMNEKLFF
J: TRBJ2-3; D: NA; V: TRBV3-1; size: NA; DNA: TGTGCCAGCAGCCAAAGGTCGGGATCTACGCAGTATTTT; CDR3: CASSQRSGSTQYF
J: TRBJ2-1; D: NA; V: TRBV5-1; size: few; DNA: TGCGCCAGCAGCCTACTAGGGGGGACTATCACCCCAGGGGTCGATGAGCAGTTCTTC; CDR3: CASSLLGGTITPGVDEQFF
J: TRBJ1-2; D: NA; V: TRBV6-1; size: many; DNA: TGTGCCAGCACTCCCGGGGGTCCCTATGGCTACACCTTC; CDR3: CASTPGGPYGYTF
J: TRBJ2-7; D: TRBD2; V: TRBV11-2; size: NA; DNA: TGTGCCAGCAGCTCCACTAGCGGGAGTACCTACGAGCAGTACTTC; CDR3: CASSSTSGSTYEQYF
J: TRBJ2-7; D: NA; V: TRBV27; size: NA; DNA: TGTGCCAGCAGTTTTGGAGGGGGAAGCTCCTACGAGCAGTACTTC; CDR3: CASSFGGGSSYEQYF
J: TRBJ2-3; D: NA; V: TRBV29-1; size: many; DNA: TGCAGCGTTGATTGGAAGCAGCGATGGTTAGATACGCAGTATTTT; CDR3: CSVDWKQRWLDTQYF